This entry lists 29 T cell receptor beta chains sequenced from one sample in a study of post-analysis software for immune sequencing data. The antigens for these receptors are not known. Study-level points and caveats: Higher frequency in patients than in controls was seen for about five TRBV segments, with TRBV5-6, TRBV5-1 and TRBV20-1 among them.

cDNA libraries of TCR beta carried unique molecular identifiers. TCRdb reprocessed the PCR reads with MiXCR, giving one entry per CDR3 protein. This table holds more than 450,000 distinct CDR3 sequences, roughly 45% found once. Input material: blood. The source of these receptors is a girl aged 5-17 years with multiple sclerosis.

The rearrangement uses TRBV7-9 and TRBJ2-3, with D perhaps matching TRBD2 (6 bases). CDR1 is SEHNR, CDR2 FQNEAQ, per germline (reference sequence). This CDR3 comprises 14 residues. Trimming took off 5 bases at V and 3 bases at J, with 12 bases between the two ends. The CDR3 DNA sequence: TGTGCCAGCAGCGAGGAGGGCCGTACAGATACGCAGTATTTT. It codes for CASSEEGRTDTQYF.

This clonotype was seen more than once but under ten times. This CDR3 reads CASSLARQGADTQYF. The CDR3 DNA reads TGTGCCAGCAGCTTAGCGCGGCAGGGAGCAGATACGCAGTATTTT. This sequence joins TRBV7-2 and TRBJ2-3; either TRBD1 or TRBD2 may supply D (5 bases each). Germline-derived CDR1 and CDR2 are SGHTA and FQGNSA. The CDR3 spans 15 residues. V gave up 0 bases and J gave up 4 bases, with 11 bases separating them.

The V and J genes are TRBV7-2 and TRBJ1-5; D is uncertain. Germline CDR1 is SGHTA and CDR2 is FQGNSA. V dropped 1 base and J dropped 7 bases, with 11 bases sitting between them. There are 14 residues in the CDR3. The CDR3 is CASSLVLVGQPQHF. CDR3 sequence (DNA): TGTGCCAGCAGCTTAGTTTTGGTAGGGCAGCCCCAGCATTTT.

The chain uses TRBV20-1 and TRBJ2-7; 8 nucleotides line up with TRBD1. This CDR3 has 14 residues. J was trimmed by 3 bases and V by 3 bases; bases with no gene match: 7. Germline V gene lookup returns CDR1 DFQATT and CDR2 SNEGSKA (reference sequence). CDR3 coding DNA: TGCAGTGCTAGCCTCCTAGACAGGGGCTACGAGCAGTACTTC. It translates to CSASLLDRGYEQYF.

V is TRBV5-1 and J is TRBJ2-1; either TRBD1 or TRBD2 may fit D (5 bases each). This CDR3 comprises 17 residues. Germline values: CDR1 SGHRS, CDR2 YFSETQ. V was cut by 2 bases and J by 8 bases, with 23 bases left in between. The CDR3 bases are TGCGCCAGCAGCTTATATAAATCCGGGACCGCGGCAGATGAGCAGTTCTTC. This sequence encodes CASSLYKSGTAADEQFF.

The chain is built from TRBV27 and TRBJ1-2; 8 bases are shared with TRBD1. From germline, CDR1 is MNHEY and CDR2 SMNVEV (reference sequence). The CDR3 consists of 15 residues. J lost 8 bases, V lost 5 bases, and 13 bases had no gene match. The CDR3 nucleotides read TGTGCCAGCAGTGACCCCCGGACAGGGATCGGCGGCTACACCTTC. It specifies CASSDPRTGIGGYTF.

The chain combines TRBV5-6 with TRBJ2-1; 10 bases are shared with TRBD2. There are 16 residues in the CDR3. Germline V gene data show CDR1 as SGHDT and CDR2 as YYEEEE. With 0 bases clipped from V and 4 bases from J, the junction kept 4 bases outside the gene matches. As DNA, the CDR3 is TGTGCCAGCAGCTTGGAACTAGCGGGGAGATACAATGAGCAGTTCTTC. The encoded protein is CASSLELAGRYNEQFF.

This clonotype has only a few counts. The gene calls are TRBV29-1 and TRBJ1-2; D may be TRBD1 (5 bases). V was pared by 6 bases and J by 7 bases, with 21 bases between. CDR1 and CDR2 (germline): SQVTM, ANQGSEA. This CDR3 is built from 14 residues. The CDR3 region is CSVGIDSMGFGYTF. In DNA, the CDR3 is TGCAGCGTGGGGATTGACAGCATGGGCTTTGGCTACACCTTC.

This chain joins TRBV6-1 and TRBJ2-5, with 9 bases identical to TRBD1. The CDR3 contains 14 residues. V dropped 3 bases and J dropped 4; count of bases not matched to a gene: 3. Germline V gives CDR1 MNHNS, CDR2 SASEGT. CDR3 in amino acids: CASSDTGGLETQYF. The CDR3 nucleotides read TGTGCCAGCAGTGATACAGGGGGCCTAGAGACCCAGTACTTC.

This clonotype has just a few counts. This chain connects TRBV5-1 to TRBJ2-3; 7 bases agree with TRBD2. Looked up from germline, CDR1 is SGHRS and CDR2 is YFSETQ. Germline trimming cut 4 bases from V and 1 base from J; bases unmatched to any gene: 9. The CDR3 spans 16 residues. The DNA for the CDR3 is TGCGCCAGCAGCCTAGGACTAGACACCCGCACAGATACGCAGTATTTT. It is translated as CASSLGLDTRTDTQYF.

This clonotype appeared once. The chain has TRBV29-1 and TRBJ2-6; 7 bases line up with TRBD2. J gave up 4 bases and V 4 bases, and 4 bases lay outside the gene matches. The CDR3 is 14 residues long. Germline assignment: CDR1 SQVTM and CDR2 ANQGSEA. CDR3 sequence reads: CSVVAGEGANVLTF. As DNA, the CDR3 is TGCAGCGTTGTGGCGGGAGAGGGGGCCAACGTCCTGACTTTC.

This clonotype was seen a few times. The chain couples TRBV3-1 to TRBJ2-5; D is undetermined. Trimming pared 4 bases from V and 6 bases from J, leaving 15 bases between. The germline gives CDR1 LGHDT, CDR2 YNNKEL (reference sequence). CDR3 size: 14 residues. Here the CDR3 DNA reads TGTGCCAGCAGCCCAGGTGGGATGGGAAAGACCCAGTACTTC. The encoded protein is CASSPGGMGKTQYF.

This clonotype was found a few times. J is TRBJ2-1 and V is TRBV29-1, with D possibly matching TRBD1 (5 bases). This CDR3 contains 14 residues. The germline CDR1 and CDR2 sequences are SQVTM and ANQGSEA. Deletions cut 4 bases from V and 7 bases from J, with 17 bases between. Here the CDR3 reads CSVGWKGLFNEQFF. In nucleotides, the CDR3 is TGCAGCGTTGGGTGGAAGGGGCTTTTTAATGAGCAGTTCTTC.

The V gene is TRBV5-1, the J gene TRBJ2-5; TRBD1 is a possible D gene (6 bases). The CDR3 extends over 14 amino acids. Germline CDR1 and CDR2: SGHRS and YFSETQ. V shed 4 bases and J shed 5 bases, with 15 bases lying between them. The CDR3 DNA sequence: TGCGCCAGCAGCCCTCAGGGGCCTTGGGAGACCCAGTACTTC. Protein sequence: CASSPQGPWETQYF.

This clonotype was picked up a small number of times. The rearrangement uses TRBV20-1 and TRBJ1-2; possibly TRBD1 for D (6 bases). The CDR3 has 18 residues. Trimming shortened V by 0 bases and J by 4 bases, and 24 bases separated the two germline ends. Germline lookup yields CDR1 DFQATT and CDR2 SNEGSKA (reference sequence). The CDR3 loop is CSARDNPTSDRLGYGYTF. In DNA form, the CDR3 reads TGCAGTGCTAGAGACAACCCCACCTCCGACAGGTTGGGCTATGGCTACACCTTC.

This clonotype was picked up a small number of times. V gene TRBV10-3 combines with J gene TRBJ1-2; possible D gene TRBD1, 6 bases. CDR1 and CDR2 (germline): ENHRY, SYGVKD. This CDR3 comprises 14 residues. Trimming stripped 2 bases from V and 8 bases from J, with 15 bases between. The CDR3, as DNA: TGTGCCATCAGTGAGGCGACAGGCCCTTCGGGCTACACCTTC. It yields the protein CAISEATGPSGYTF.

The chain joins TRBV24-1 to TRBJ2-4; D is possibly TRBD1 (6 bases). CDR1 is KGHDR and CDR2 is SFDVKD in the germline V gene. CDR3 length: 15 amino acids. V was pared by 4 bases and J by 6 bases, with 15 bases between. As DNA, the CDR3 is TGTGCCACCAGTGACCCCAGGGGTGGGGGAAACATTCAGTACTTC. Its translation is CATSDPRGGGNIQYF.

This chain connects TRBV4-1 to TRBJ2-4, with 9 bases aligning to TRBD2. The CDR3 contains 18 residues. CDR1 MGHRA and CDR2 YSYEKL come from the germline V gene. V was clipped by 0 bases and J by 2 bases; unmatched bases: 8. CDR3 amino acids: CASSQERREGRPKNIQYF. The CDR3 DNA is TGCGCCAGCAGCCAAGAGAGGCGGGAGGGCCGTCCCAAAAACATTCAGTACTTC.

The chain couples TRBV12-3 or TRBV12-4 to TRBJ1-5, with D possibly matching TRBD1 (5 bases). The CDR3 is made up of 15 amino acids. With 2 bases removed from V and 0 bases from J, the gap between germline ends came to 8 bases. As DNA, the CDR3 is TGTGCCAGCAGTTTATCAGGGTATAGCAATCAGCCCCAGCATTTT. Its protein product is CASSLSGYSNQPQHF.

This rearrangement joins TRBV5-1 to TRBJ2-5; tentative D call: TRBD2 (6 bases). The CDR3 loop spans 16 amino acids. V was clipped by 0 bases and J by 0 bases, with 12 bases between them. The V gene's germline CDR1 is SGHRS and CDR2 YFSETQ. DNA of the CDR3: TGCGCCAGCAGCTTGGGGGCGGGAACGTACCAAGAGACCCAGTACTTC. Translating it yields CASSLGAGTYQETQYF. The full variable domain, in which reference TRBV5-1 and TRBJ2-5 provide the parts outside the CDR3, is KAGVTQTPRYLIKTRGQQVTLSCSPISGHRSVSWYQQTPGQGLQFLFEYFSETQRNKGNFPGRFSGRQFSNSRSEMNVSTLELGDSALYLCASSLGAGTYQETQYFGPGTRLLVL.

The rearrangement links TRBV4-1 to TRBJ1-5, with D unclear. Germline lookup yields CDR1 MGHRA and CDR2 YSYEKL. This CDR3 has 16 amino acids. V dropped 1 base and J dropped 3 bases, with 13 bases sitting between them. The CDR3 reads CASSQVLIGINQPQHF. The CDR3 DNA sequence: TGCGCCAGCAGCCAAGTCTTAATAGGGATCAATCAGCCCCAGCATTTT.

This chain connects TRBV24-1 to TRBJ2-3, with D possibly being TRBD2 (6 bases). With 0 bases removed from V and 1 base from J, the gap between germline ends came to 10 bases. This CDR3 is built from 16 residues. The germline V gene encodes CDR1 KGHDR and CDR2 SFDVKD. The CDR3 DNA reads as TGTGCCACCAGTGATTTGTTGGGGGGAGGCACAGATACGCAGTATTTT. Translated: CATSDLLGGGTDTQYF.

The J gene is TRBJ2-7, the V gene TRBV29-1; 9 bases are shared with TRBD1. The CDR3 has 13 amino acids. Germline V gives CDR1 SQVTM, CDR2 ANQGSEA. The trim removed 0 bases at V and 6 bases at J, leaving 3 bases unmatched. The CDR3 is CSVEEGTGSEQYF. The CDR3 coding sequence is TGCAGCGTTGAAGAGGGGACAGGGTCCGAGCAGTACTTC.

This clonotype was counted only a few times. The chain couples TRBV6-5 to TRBJ2-7; D tentatively reads TRBD1 or TRBD2 (5 bases each). The V end was cut by 0 bases, the J end by 3 bases, with 12 bases between. The CDR3 is 15 amino acids. The germline V gene encodes CDR1 MNHEY and CDR2 SVGAGI. CDR3 in amino acids: CASSYSRGPGYEQYF. The CDR3 region has the DNA TGTGCCAGCAGTTACTCGAGGGGTCCGGGCTACGAGCAGTACTTC.

The CDR3 DNA is TGCAGCGTTGAACCCGGGACAGGAGTGGCGCAGTATTTT. Amino acids: CSVEPGTGVAQYF. The rearrangement joins TRBV29-1 to TRBJ2-3, with 8 bases identical to TRBD1. This CDR3 is 13 amino acids long. Germline CDR1 is SQVTM and CDR2 is ANQGSEA. Trimming at V came to 2 bases and at J to 10 bases, leaving 8 bases not matched to a gene.

Note on this clonotype: Given a much more abundant clone one base away, this may be a read error. The CDR3 nucleotides read TGCGCCGGCAGCTTGAACCCCACCTACGAGCAGTACTTC. Its protein product is CAGSLNPTYEQYF. V usage is TRBV5-1 and J usage is TRBJ2-7; D gene unclear. The CDR3 contains 13 residues. The germline CDR1 and CDR2 sequences are SGHRS and YFSETQ.

This clonotype has just a few counts. The rearrangement links TRBV4-1 to TRBJ2-1; D may be TRBD1 (5 bases). The CDR3 loop spans 15 amino acids. The germline V gene has CDR1 MGHRA and CDR2 YSYEKL. The germline V and J ends were trimmed by 0 bases and 3 bases, with 9 bases remaining between them. The CDR3 nucleotides read TGCGCCAGCAGCCAAGATTTGGGGCTCTACAATGAGCAGTTCTTC. This translates into CASSQDLGLYNEQFF.

The V call is TRBV29-1, the J call TRBJ1-2; D is perhaps TRBD1 (6 bases). Germline assignment: CDR1 SQVTM and CDR2 ANQGSEA. This CDR3 has 15 residues. Trimming took off 8 bases at V and 5 bases at J, with 24 bases between the two ends. CDR3 residues: CSTAGGLGGTYGYTF. DNA for the CDR3: TGCAGCACGGCCGGGGGCTTGGGGGGAACTTATGGCTACACCTTC. Using reference TRBV29-1 and TRBJ1-2 for the parts outside the CDR3, the full variable domain is SAVISQKPSRDICQRGTSLTIQCQVDSQVTMMFWYRQQPGQSLTLIATANQGSEATYESGFVIDKFPISRPNLTFSTLTVSNMSPEDSSIYLCSTAGGLGGTYGYTFGSGTRLTVV.

This chain joins TRBV12-3 or TRBV12-4 and TRBJ2-3; 8 bases are a match to TRBD1. The V segment lost 6 bases and the J segment 3 bases; nucleotides outside the gene matches: 8. This CDR3 spans 15 amino acids. Here the CDR3 reads CASSLRTGTTDTQYF. CDR3 DNA: TGTGCCAGCAGCCTACGGACAGGGACTACAGATACGCAGTATTTT.